This T cell receptor beta chain was found in a study of tumor and adjacent non-tumor tissue in lung cancer. At the level of the study: Patients were aged about 31 to 85, fewer than twelve men and roughly 5 women, stage I to III. On average, productive TCRbeta reads reached 4 million to 4.5 million per sample. Study-wide findings and caveats: Significantly higher TCR diversity was found in tumor than normal lung.

The CDR3 sequence is 15 residues long. The V end lost 0 bases, the J end lost 9 bases, and 16 bases lay between the germline ends. The germline CDR1 and CDR2 sequences are SGHRS and YFSETQ. TCRbeta libraries were built with three rounds of nested PCR, modified from ARM-PCR. From the multiplex PCR reads, TCRdb called clonotypes with MiXCR, one entry per CDR3 protein. This repertoire shows 100,000 or so distinct CDR3 sequences, 80% found once; its top ten account for more than 25%. The template was RNA from unsorted bulk tissue. The normal lung tissue was taken more than 3 cm from the tumor edge. For this clonotype: Its antigen is not identified.

The J gene is TRBJ2-1, the V gene TRBV5-1; D unclear. The specimen was distant non-tumor lung tissue. This receptor was identified in a man in his sixties with small cell lung cancer. For the CDR3, the DNA is TGCGCCAGCAGCTTGGGGGCCCCGGAAGTTACTGAGCAGTTCTTC. This gives the protein CASSLGAPEVTEQFF.